The 26 T cell receptor beta chains below come from one sample, sequenced in a study of tumor-infiltrating lymphocytes in localized non-small cell lung cancer. This table comes from immunoSEQ multiplex PCR, and its TCRdb copy is limited to in-frame clones, with some not included. The table shows under 25,000 clones, with 60% to 75% occurring only once. Sequenced material: lung tumor tissue. The origin of the receptors is a human donor with non-small cell lung cancer.

This clone turned up a few times. The chain uses TRBV5-1 and TRBJ1-5; the D gene is possibly TRBD1 (5 bases). Germline V lookup: CDR1 SGHRS, CDR2 YFSETQ. CDR3 length: 14 amino acids. Trimming took off 3 bases at V and 5 bases at J, with 12 bases between the two ends. The CDR3 sequence: CASSWDGNDQPQHF. In DNA, the CDR3 is TGCGCCAGCAGCTGGGACGGAAACGATCAGCCCCAGCATTTT.

This clone is deemed medium-sized. This chain uses TRBV5-1 with TRBJ2-1; tentatively, D is TRBD1 (7 bases). Germline CDR1 SGHRS, CDR2 YFSETQ. The length of the CDR3 is 15 residues. The V end was cut by 7 bases, the J end by 8 bases, with 22 bases between. DNA of the CDR3: TGCGCCAGCGGGGAAACCGGGACAGCGGGTGATGAGCAGTTCTTC. Translated, it gives CASGETGTAGDEQFF.

This clone was detected only a few times. The chain has TRBV2 and TRBJ2-2; D not resolved. The V end lost 6 bases, the J end lost 5 bases, and 13 bases lay between the germline ends. The CDR3 totals 14 residues. The germline V gene has CDR1 SNHLY and CDR2 FYNNEI. CDR3 in amino acids: CASRGYLGTGELFF. CDR3 nucleotide sequence: TGTGCCAGCAGGGGGTATTTGGGAACCGGGGAGCTGTTTTTT.

This clone is termed medium-sized. V is TRBV19 and J is TRBJ2-3; unclear D gene. Germline V gene data show CDR1 as LNHDA and CDR2 as SQIVND (reference sequence). The CDR3 has 13 residues. Trimming took off 5 bases at V and 5 bases at J, with 11 bases between the two ends. DNA for the CDR3: TGTGCCAGTAGTCGGCCTACGGGAGATACGCAGTATTTT. Translated: CASSRPTGDTQYF.

A few counts support this clone. V is TRBV7-9 and J is TRBJ1-2; 9 bases are shared with TRBD1. CDR1 and CDR2 from the germline V gene are SEHNR and FQNEAQ (reference sequence). The CDR3 consists of 13 residues. V was clipped by 3 bases and J by 10 bases; unmatched bases: 6. The CDR3 sequence: CASSFGTGLDYTF. The CDR3 DNA reads TGTGCCAGCAGCTTTGGGACAGGGCTGGACTACACCTTC.

This clone was seen a few times. V is TRBV5-1 and J is TRBJ2-5, with D tentatively TRBD1 (6 bases). Germline CDR1 reads SGHRS; CDR2 reads YFSETQ. The V end was cut by 6 bases, the J end by 5 bases, with 14 bases between. The CDR3 has 13 residues. The chain's CDR3 is CASKVRGRETQYF. DNA for the CDR3: TGCGCCAGCAAGGTCAGGGGACGGGAGACCCAGTACTTC.

This chain connects TRBV4-1 to TRBJ2-7; 13 nucleotides agree with TRBD2. Trimming removed 4 bases from V and 3 bases from J; junction bases left unmatched: 3. Germline lookup yields CDR1 MGHRA and CDR2 YSYEKL. The CDR3 covers 15 residues. The CDR3 DNA reads TGCGCCAGCAGCCCACTAGCGGGAGGGCGCTACGAGCAGTACTTC. Encoded protein: CASSPLAGGRYEQYF.

This chain connects TRBV9 to TRBJ2-3; no clear D gene. The CDR3 is made up of 15 amino acids. CDR1 is SGDLS, CDR2 YYNGEE, per germline. The V end was cut by 0 bases, the J end by 1 base, with 9 bases between. The CDR3 spells CASSVEGFGTDTQYF. The DNA of the CDR3 is TGTGCCAGCAGCGTAGAAGGCTTCGGCACAGATACGCAGTATTTT.

The chain employs TRBV11-3 and TRBJ2-2; D is possibly TRBD2 (6 bases). CDR3 size: 13 residues. Germline CDR1 reads SGHNT; CDR2 reads YENEEA. The V gene lost 4 bases and the J gene lost 5 bases, with 8 bases spanning the gap. As DNA, the CDR3 is TGTGCCAGCAGCTCCCTAGCGACCGGGGAGCTGTTTTTT. As protein: CASSSLATGELFF.

V and J are TRBV14 and TRBJ2-1; D is uncertain. Germline V CDR1 and CDR2: SGHDN, FVKESK. The germline V and J ends were trimmed by 4 bases and 4 bases, with 17 bases remaining between them. CDR3 size: 16 residues. This CDR3 is CASSRTSLQLYNEQFF. The CDR3 nucleotides read TGTGCCAGCAGCCGAACCTCCCTACAGTTATACAATGAGCAGTTCTTC.

In its sample, this clone was seen a few times. This chain links TRBV18 with TRBJ2-5; D is undetermined. The ends were cut back, 6 bases at V and 5 bases at J, with 10 bases in the middle. The CDR3 has 12 residues. The germline V gene encodes CDR1 KGHSH and CDR2 LQKENI. CDR3 nucleotide sequence: TGTGCCAGCTCCTCAGTTAGGGAGACCCAGTACTTC. This translates into CASSSVRETQYF.

The V call is TRBV11-2, the J call TRBJ2-5, with 8 bases that match TRBD1. CDR1 is SGHAT, CDR2 FQNNGV, per germline. The CDR3 runs to 15 residues. V dropped 0 bases and J dropped 4; count of bases not matched to a gene: 4. Here the CDR3 reads CASSLDVRGPETQYF. The CDR3 DNA sequence: TGTGCCAGCAGCTTAGATGTCAGGGGGCCAGAGACCCAGTACTTC.

The chain is built from TRBV5-1 and TRBJ2-7; maybe TRBD1 (5 bases). The CDR3 is 13 residues long. Trimming stripped 4 bases from V and 4 bases from J, with 12 bases between. In germline, CDR1 is SGHRS, CDR2 YFSETQ. Here the CDR3 reads CASSGEGHYEQYF. CDR3 in DNA: TGCGCCAGCAGCGGGGAAGGACATTACGAGCAGTACTTC.

This rearrangement joins TRBV5-6 to TRBJ1-3; D unclear. Germline V gene lookup returns CDR1 SGHDT and CDR2 YYEEEE. Deletions cut 1 base from V and 2 bases from J, with 4 bases between. The length of the CDR3 is 13 residues. In nucleotides, the CDR3 is TGTGCCAGCAGCTTGTTGGCTGGAAACACCATATATTTT. This sequence encodes CASSLLAGNTIYF.

The chain is built from TRBV19 and TRBJ2-1; 7 bases align to TRBD2. V was clipped by 1 base and J by 9 bases; unmatched bases: 6. Germline loops: CDR1 LNHDA, CDR2 SQIVND (reference sequence). This CDR3 spans 14 amino acids. The CDR3, as DNA: TGTGCCAGTAGTATAGGCGGGAGTCGGGGTGAGCAGTTCTTC. Amino acids: CASSIGGSRGEQFF.

The chain uses TRBV6-1 and TRBJ2-5; unclear D gene. From germline, CDR1 is MNHNS and CDR2 SASEGT. Trimming stripped 2 bases from V and 8 bases from J, with 12 bases between. CDR3 length: 13 amino acids. In DNA form, the CDR3 reads TGTGCCAGCAGTGAAACTCTAAGAGACACCCAGTACTTC. As protein: CASSETLRDTQYF.

Of note for this clone: Other DNA sequences in this specimen translate into the identical CDR3. V usage is TRBV9 and J usage is TRBJ2-1, with unresolved D. CDR3 size: 14 residues. Per germline, CDR1 SGDLS and CDR2 YYNGEE. V dropped 0 bases and J dropped 3 bases, with 7 bases sitting between them. CDR3 DNA: TGTGCCAGCAGCGTAGATCTTAGCTACAATGAGCAGTTCTTC. As protein: CASSVDLSYNEQFF.

The rearrangement joins TRBV7-9 to TRBJ1-4; 8 positions match TRBD1. The CDR3 is 16 residues long. The V and J ends lost 5 bases and 8 bases, in that order; junction bases with no gene match: 13. The germline V gene encodes CDR1 SEHNR and CDR2 FQNEAQ (reference sequence). CDR3 sequence: CASSLLKTGVGEKLFF. In DNA, the CDR3 is TGTGCCAGCAGCCTCCTGAAGACAGGGGTAGGAGAAAAACTGTTTTTT.

The chain couples TRBV29-1 to TRBJ2-1; TRBD1 or TRBD2 may be the D gene (5 bases each). The CDR3 sequence is 12 residues long. Germline CDR1 reads SQVTM; CDR2 reads ANQGSEA. V gave up 3 bases and J gave up 8 bases, with 11 bases separating them. CDR3 coding DNA: TGCAGCGTTGATCGAGGGGTTGATGAGCAGTTCTTC. This codes for CSVDRGVDEQFF.

This clone has a handful of counts. The genes are TRBV2 and TRBJ2-3; 9 bases align to TRBD2. The V and J ends lost 4 bases and 7 bases, in that order; junction bases with no gene match: 9. Germline V lookup: CDR1 SNHLY, CDR2 FYNNEI. The CDR3 consists of 15 residues. In DNA form, the CDR3 reads TGTGCCAGCAGTGGCTTAGCGGGAGAAGGTTATACGCAGTATTTT. It yields the protein CASSGLAGEGYTQYF.

J is TRBJ1-1 and V is TRBV27; weak D call: TRBD1 (5 bases). The V end was cut by 2 bases, the J end by 1 base, with 8 bases between. Germline V lookup: CDR1 MNHEY, CDR2 SMNVEV (reference sequence). This CDR3 has 14 residues. The CDR3: CASSLMGGNTEAFF. The CDR3 region has the DNA TGTGCCAGCAGTTTAATGGGGGGGAACACTGAAGCTTTCTTT.

This rearrangement joins TRBV9 to TRBJ2-1; 9 nucleotides line up with TRBD1. The CDR3 has 17 residues. The germline CDR1 and CDR2 sequences are SGDLS and YYNGEE. Losses at the gene ends were 4 bases for V and 8 bases for J; bases not matched to a gene: 16. CDR3 loop: CASSSPHRDRVEDEQFF. DNA of the CDR3: TGTGCCAGCAGCTCCCCCCACCGGGACAGGGTAGAGGATGAGCAGTTCTTC.

This clone was counted only a few times. The gene calls are TRBV18 and TRBJ2-2, with a possible D match to TRBD1 (6 bases). Trimming removed 3 bases from V and 3 bases from J, with 17 bases in between. There are 17 residues in the CDR3. Germline lookup yields CDR1 KGHSH and CDR2 LQKENI. CDR3 protein: CASSPSISRGYTGELFF. For the CDR3, the DNA is TGTGCCAGCTCACCCTCGATTAGTAGGGGGTACACCGGGGAGCTGTTTTTT.

The chain couples TRBV30 to TRBJ2-7; D is possibly TRBD1 or TRBD2 (6 bases each). The ends were cut back, 7 bases at V and 4 bases at J, with 11 bases in the middle. Germline CDR1 is GTSNPN and CDR2 is SVGIG (reference sequence). The CDR3 is 11 amino acids. The DNA for the CDR3 is TGTGCCTCGGAGGGGGGATACGAGCAGTACTTC. It encodes CASEGGYEQYF. Drawing the rest from reference TRBV30 and TRBJ2-7, the complete variable domain is SQTIHQWPATLVQPVGSPLSLECTVEGTSNPNLYWYRQAAGRGLQLLFYSVGIGQISSEVPQNLSASRPQDRQFILSSKKLLLSDSGFYLCASEGGYEQYFGPGTRLTVT.

The V gene is TRBV2, the J gene TRBJ2-2; 7 nucleotides align to TRBD2. CDR3 length: 15 residues. Germline CDR1 and CDR2: SNHLY and FYNNEI. V dropped 2 bases and J dropped 5; count of bases not matched to a gene: 5. The CDR3: CASSESRTRTGELFF. The CDR3 bases are TGTGCCAGCAGTGAATCCCGGACTAGAACCGGGGAGCTGTTTTTT.

This rearrangement joins TRBV5-6 to TRBJ1-2; D gene uncertain. The CDR3 length is 15 residues. The V gene lost 0 bases and the J gene lost 2 bases, with 11 bases spanning the gap. The germline gives CDR1 SGHDT, CDR2 YYEEEE. This CDR3 is CASSLAGRVNYGYTF. The CDR3 DNA is TGTGCCAGCAGCTTGGCCGGCCGGGTAAACTATGGCTACACCTTC.